The 10 T cell receptor beta chains reported below all come from one sample, sequenced in a study of T cell repertoires in cytomegalovirus infection. Each CDR3 protein is one row after TCRdb ran MiXCR on the reads. Seen here are 200,000 to 250,000 distinct CDR3 sequences, 20% to 25% observed once, and the top ten hold about 20%. The sample consisted of CD8+ T cells from PBMCs. These receptors all stem from a human donor in good health (CMV status not recorded). Some clones in this sample may be carry-over from other donors' samples.

On this clonotype: This may be a read error: a much more frequent sequence differs by one nucleotide. This sequence joins TRBV12-3 or TRBV12-4 and TRBJ1-5, with D maybe TRBD1 (6 bases). This CDR3 region has 14 residues. The CDR3 reads CASSFGQSNQSQHF. The CDR3, as DNA: TGTGCCAGCAGTTTCGGACAGTCCAATCAGTCCCAGCATTTT.

This clonotype occurred a few times. The V gene is TRBV12-3 or TRBV12-4, the J gene TRBJ1-4; no clear D. Trimming took off 5 bases at V and 8 bases at J, with 18 bases between the two ends. This CDR3 is 15 amino acids long. The CDR3: CASSLSSGSYEKLFF. CDR3 DNA sequence: TGTGCCAGCAGTCTCAGTTCGGGTTCATACGAAAAACTGTTTTTT.

The V and J genes are TRBV28 and TRBJ2-7, with D unclear. Germline V gene lookup returns CDR1 MDHEN and CDR2 SYDVKM. Deletions cut 4 bases from V and 0 bases from J, with 10 bases between. The CDR3 sequence is 14 residues long. The CDR3 reads CASSSPDHSYEQYF. CDR3 DNA sequence: TGTGCCAGCAGTTCCCCCGACCACTCCTACGAGCAGTACTTC. The variable domain in full, completed from reference TRBV28 and TRBJ2-7, reads DVKVTQSSRYLVKRTGEKVFLECVQDMDHENMFWYRQDPGLGLRLIYFSYDVKMKEKGDIPEGYSVSREKKERFSLILESASTNQTSMYLCASSSPDHSYEQYFGPGTRLTVT.

This clonotype was recorded at least ten times. The rearrangement links TRBV6-5 to TRBJ2-3; no definite D call. The length of the CDR3 is 14 residues. The germline gives CDR1 MNHEY, CDR2 SVGAGI. Trimming removed 4 bases from V and 0 bases from J, with 8 bases in between. The CDR3 is CASSSWSSTDTQYF. The CDR3 region has the DNA TGTGCCAGCAGTTCCTGGAGTAGCACAGATACGCAGTATTTT.

The V and J genes are TRBV6-6 and TRBJ2-5, with 7 bases fitting TRBD2. With 2 bases clipped from V and 5 bases from J, the junction kept 8 bases outside the gene matches. Germline assignment: CDR1 MNHNY and CDR2 SVGAGI (reference sequence). This CDR3 spans 15 amino acids. CDR3 loop: CASSYLADAMETQYF. In DNA, the CDR3 is TGTGCCAGCAGTTACCTAGCGGACGCCATGGAGACCCAGTACTTC.

This clonotype was detected only a few times. The genes are TRBV20-1 and TRBJ2-1; 11 nucleotides agree with TRBD2. Per the germline V gene, CDR1 is DFQATT and CDR2 is SNEGSKA (reference sequence). Germline trimming cut 1 base from V and 0 bases from J; bases unmatched to any gene: 5. The length of the CDR3 is 17 residues. CDR3 residues: CSARASGGRPSYNEQFF. Here the CDR3 DNA reads TGCAGTGCTAGAGCTAGCGGGGGGCGTCCCTCCTACAATGAGCAGTTCTTC.

The DNA of the CDR3 is TGTGCCAGCAATGACTTGCAGGGGTTCAAGCCCCAGCATTTT. This encodes CASNDLQGFKPQHF. The chain employs TRBV28 and TRBJ1-5, with D perhaps matching TRBD1 (6 bases). V shed 7 bases and J shed 8 bases, with 18 bases lying between them. Germline V gene data show CDR1 as MDHEN and CDR2 as SYDVKM. This CDR3 is 14 amino acids long. The complete variable domain, with remaining parts taken from reference TRBV28 and TRBJ1-5, reads DVKVTQSSRYLVKRTGEKVFLECVQDMDHENMFWYRQDPGLGLRLIYFSYDVKMKEKGDIPEGYSVSREKKERFSLILESASTNQTSMYLCASNDLQGFKPQHFGDGTRLSIL.

This clonotype came up a few times. The genes are TRBV2 and TRBJ2-3; weak D call: TRBD1 (5 bases). CDR3 length: 14 residues. The ends were cut back, 7 bases at V and 1 base at J, with 12 bases in the middle. Germline V gene sequence: CDR1 SNHLY, CDR2 FYNNEI. The CDR3 protein is CASIVVGGTDTQYF. The DNA for the CDR3 is TGTGCCAGCATCGTGGTAGGGGGCACAGATACGCAGTATTTT.

This chain connects TRBV2 to TRBJ2-5; D assignment may be TRBD1 or TRBD2 (5 bases each). Trimming took 6 bases from V and 2 from J, leaving 13 bases between them. CDR3 length equals 14 residues. The germline V gene encodes CDR1 SNHLY and CDR2 FYNNEI. This CDR3 reads CASRSGRLQETQYF. The CDR3 bases are TGTGCCAGCAGGTCGGGACGTCTACAAGAGACCCAGTACTTC.

The chain carries TRBV18 and TRBJ2-7; 9 nucleotides match TRBD1. This CDR3 has 14 residues. V trimming: 3 bases; J trimming: 5 bases; junction bases outside the gene matches: 5. Germline lookup yields CDR1 KGHSH and CDR2 LQKENI. CDR3: CASSPTTGGDEQYF. As DNA, the CDR3 is TGTGCCAGCTCACCTACGACAGGGGGGGACGAGCAGTACTTC.